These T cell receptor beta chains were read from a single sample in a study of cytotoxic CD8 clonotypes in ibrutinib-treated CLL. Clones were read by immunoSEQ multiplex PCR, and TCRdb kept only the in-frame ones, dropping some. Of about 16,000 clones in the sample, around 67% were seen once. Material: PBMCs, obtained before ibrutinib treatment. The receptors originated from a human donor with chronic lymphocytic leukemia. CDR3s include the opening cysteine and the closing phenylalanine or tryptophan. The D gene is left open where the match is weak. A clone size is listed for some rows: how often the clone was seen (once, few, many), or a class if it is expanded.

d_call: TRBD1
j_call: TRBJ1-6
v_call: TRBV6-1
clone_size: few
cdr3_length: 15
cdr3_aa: CASILTGGAESPLHF
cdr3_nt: TGTGCCAGCATTTTGACAGGGGGAGCGGAATCACCCCTCCACTTT

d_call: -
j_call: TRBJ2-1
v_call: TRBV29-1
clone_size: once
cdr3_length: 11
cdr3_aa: CSVESRSEQFF
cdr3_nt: TGCAGCGTTGAATCCAGATCTGAGCAGTTCTTC

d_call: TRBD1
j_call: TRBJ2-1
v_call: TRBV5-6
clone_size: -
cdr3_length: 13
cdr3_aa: CASSWDRADEQFF
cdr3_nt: TGTGCCAGCAGCTGGGACAGGGCCGATGAGCAGTTCTTC

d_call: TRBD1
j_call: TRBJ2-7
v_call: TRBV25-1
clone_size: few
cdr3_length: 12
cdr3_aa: CASSETGFEQYF
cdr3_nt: TGTGCCAGCAGTGAGACAGGGTTCGAGCAGTACTTC

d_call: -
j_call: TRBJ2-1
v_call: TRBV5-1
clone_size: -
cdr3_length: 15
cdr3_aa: CASTPEGAVTNEQFF
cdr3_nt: TGCGCCAGCACCCCGGAGGGGGCCGTAACCAATGAGCAGTTCTTC

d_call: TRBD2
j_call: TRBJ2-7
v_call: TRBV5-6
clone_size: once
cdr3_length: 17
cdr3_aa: CASSENRLAGGSYEQYF
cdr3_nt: TGTGCCAGCAGCGAAAACCGACTAGCGGGGGGTTCCTACGAGCAGTACTTC

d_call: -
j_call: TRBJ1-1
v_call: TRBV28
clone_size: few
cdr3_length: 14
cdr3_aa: CASGTPGLNTEAFF
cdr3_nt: TGTGCCAGCGGGACTCCGGGACTCAACACTGAAGCTTTCTTT

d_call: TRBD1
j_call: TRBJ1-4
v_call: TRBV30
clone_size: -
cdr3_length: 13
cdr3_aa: CAWVGQGDEKLFF
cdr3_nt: TGTGCCTGGGTCGGACAGGGGGATGAAAAACTGTTTTTT

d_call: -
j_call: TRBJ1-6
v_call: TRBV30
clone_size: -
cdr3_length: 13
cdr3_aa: CAWSADSNSPLHF
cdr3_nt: TGTGCCTGGAGTGCGGACAGCAATTCACCCCTCCACTTT

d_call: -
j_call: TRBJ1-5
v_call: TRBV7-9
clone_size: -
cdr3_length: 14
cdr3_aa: CASSQDPANQPQHF
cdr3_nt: TGTGCCAGCAGCCAAGATCCGGCCAATCAGCCCCAGCATTTT

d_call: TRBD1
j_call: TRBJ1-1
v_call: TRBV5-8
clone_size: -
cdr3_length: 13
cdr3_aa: CASTDRENTEAFF
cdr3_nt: TGTGCCAGCACGGACAGGGAGAACACTGAAGCTTTCTTT

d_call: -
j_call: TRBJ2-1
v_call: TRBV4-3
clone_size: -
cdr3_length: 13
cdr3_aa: CASSQVPNNEQFF
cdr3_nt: TGCGCCAGCAGCCAAGTCCCCAACAATGAGCAGTTCTTC

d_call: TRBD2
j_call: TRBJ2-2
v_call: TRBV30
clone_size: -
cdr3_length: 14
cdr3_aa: CAWGRGANTGELFF
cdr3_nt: TGTGCCTGGGGGAGGGGAGCTAACACCGGGGAGCTGTTTTTT

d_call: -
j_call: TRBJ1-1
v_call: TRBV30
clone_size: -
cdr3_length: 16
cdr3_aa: CAWTKKGLLMDTEAFF
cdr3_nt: TGTGCCTGGACAAAAAAGGGACTTCTAATGGACACTGAAGCTTTCTTT

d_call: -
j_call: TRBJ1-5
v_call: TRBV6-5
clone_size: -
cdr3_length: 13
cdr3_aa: CASRPIGDQPQHF
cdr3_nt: TGTGCCAGCAGACCGATTGGGGATCAGCCCCAGCATTTT

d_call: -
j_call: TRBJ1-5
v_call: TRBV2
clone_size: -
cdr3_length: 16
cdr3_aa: CASSRIRQNFNQPQHF
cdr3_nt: TGTGCCAGCAGTAGAATCCGACAGAACTTCAATCAGCCCCAGCATTTT

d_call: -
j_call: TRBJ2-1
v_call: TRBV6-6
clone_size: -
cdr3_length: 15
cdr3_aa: CASSSIGGGNNEQFF
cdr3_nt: TGTGCCAGCAGTTCAATTGGGGGTGGAAACAATGAGCAGTTCTTC

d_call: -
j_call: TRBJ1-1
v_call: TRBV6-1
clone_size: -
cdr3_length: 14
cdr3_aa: CASSQTGRNTEAFF
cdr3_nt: TGTGCCAGCAGTCAGACAGGTCGGAACACTGAAGCTTTCTTT

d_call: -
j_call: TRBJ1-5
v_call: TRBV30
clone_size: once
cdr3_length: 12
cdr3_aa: CAWSLQGRPQHF
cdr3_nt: TGTGCCTGGAGTCTACAGGGACGGCCCCAGCATTTT

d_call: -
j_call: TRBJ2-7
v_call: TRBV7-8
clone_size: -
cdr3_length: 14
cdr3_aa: CASSLSEGPYEQYF
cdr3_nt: TGTGCCAGCAGCTTAAGTGAGGGTCCCTACGAGCAGTACTTC

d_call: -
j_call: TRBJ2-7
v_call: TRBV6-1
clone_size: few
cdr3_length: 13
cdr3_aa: CASSEGTRGEQYF
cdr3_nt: TGTGCCAGCAGTGAAGGGACGAGGGGCGAGCAGTACTTC

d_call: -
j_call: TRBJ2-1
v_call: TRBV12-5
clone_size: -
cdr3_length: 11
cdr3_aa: CASGPNNEQFF
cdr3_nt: TGTGCTAGTGGTCCTAACAATGAGCAGTTCTTC

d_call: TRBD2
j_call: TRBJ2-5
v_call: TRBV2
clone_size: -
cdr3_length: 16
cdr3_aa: CASSDGQRGGVETQYF
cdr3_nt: TGTGCCAGCAGTGATGGCCAGCGGGGGGGAGTGGAGACCCAGTACTTC

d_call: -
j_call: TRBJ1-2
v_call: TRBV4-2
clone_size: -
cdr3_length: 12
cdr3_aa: CASREDSGGYTF
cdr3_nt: TGTGCCAGCAGGGAGGACAGCGGAGGCTACACCTTC

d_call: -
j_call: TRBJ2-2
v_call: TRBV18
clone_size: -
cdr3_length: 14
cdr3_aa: CASSPRGSTGELFF
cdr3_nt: TGTGCCAGCTCACCGAGGGGGAGCACCGGGGAGCTGTTTTTT

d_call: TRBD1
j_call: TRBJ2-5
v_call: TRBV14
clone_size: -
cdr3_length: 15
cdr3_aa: CASSPPGGKVETQYF
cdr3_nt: TGTGCCAGCAGCCCACCAGGGGGCAAGGTAGAGACCCAGTACTTC

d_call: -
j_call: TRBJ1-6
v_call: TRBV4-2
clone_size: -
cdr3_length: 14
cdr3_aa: CASSVEGGSSPLHF
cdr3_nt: TGTGCCAGCAGCGTCGAGGGGGGGAGTTCACCCCTCCACTTT

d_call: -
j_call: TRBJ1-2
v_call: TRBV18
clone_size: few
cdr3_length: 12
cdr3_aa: CASSPYDYGYTF
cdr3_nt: TGTGCCAGCTCACCTTACGACTATGGCTACACCTTC

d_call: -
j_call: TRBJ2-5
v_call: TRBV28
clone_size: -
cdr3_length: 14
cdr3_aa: CASTLARYQETQYF
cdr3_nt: TGTGCCAGCACCCTGGCCCGGTACCAAGAGACCCAGTACTTC

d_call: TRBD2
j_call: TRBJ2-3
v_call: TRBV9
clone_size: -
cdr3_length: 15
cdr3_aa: CASSVATSGTDTQYF
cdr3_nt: TGTGCCAGCAGCGTAGCTACTAGCGGGACAGATACGCAGTATTTT

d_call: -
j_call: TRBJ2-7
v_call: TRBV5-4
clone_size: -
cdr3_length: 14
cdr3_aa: CASGALGSSYEQYF
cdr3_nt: TGTGCCAGCGGCGCCCTAGGGAGCTCCTACGAGCAGTACTTC